Each of the 25 T cell receptor beta chains below was sequenced from the same sample in a study of T cell responses to AZD1222 COVID-19 vaccine. The data were produced by immunoSEQ multiplex PCR, yet TCRdb's version contains in-frame clones alone and is incomplete. The data show about 75,000 clones, approximately 88% seen once. The sequencing used peripheral blood, collected 28 days after the second dose of the MenACWY control vaccine. The receptors originated from an adult who received the MenACWY meningococcal vaccine as a control.

The chain links TRBV3-1 (or the pseudogene TRBV3-2) to TRBJ1-5; no reliable D call. Trimming cost V 0 bases and J 6 bases, with 6 bases left between them. This CDR3 region has 13 residues. Germline values: CDR1 LGHDT, CDR2 YNNKEL (reference sequence). This CDR3 reads CASSQDRSQPQHF. For the CDR3, the DNA is TGTGCCAGCAGCCAAGACCGTTCTCAGCCCCAGCATTTT.

This clone has just one count. The chain is built from TRBV18 and TRBJ2-5, with D hard to call. V was shortened by 2 bases and J by 4 bases, with 14 bases between the two germline ends. From germline, CDR1 is KGHSH and CDR2 LQKENI. The CDR3 is 15 residues long. CDR3: CASSPIGRGPETQYF. For the CDR3, the DNA is TGTGCCAGCTCACCAATTGGACGAGGACCAGAGACCCAGTACTTC.

The chain carries TRBV28 and TRBJ1-6, with D possibly being TRBD1 (5 bases). Trimming stripped 4 bases from V and 4 bases from J, with 8 bases between. The germline V gene has CDR1 MDHEN and CDR2 SYDVKM. This CDR3 is built from 14 residues. CDR3 region: CASSSREYNSPLHF. CDR3 DNA sequence: TGTGCCAGCAGTTCCAGGGAATATAATTCACCCCTCCACTTT.

The genes are TRBV6-2 or TRBV6-3 and TRBJ1-5; D is ambiguous. The CDR3 runs to 13 residues. The germline CDR1 and CDR2 sequences are MNHEY and SVGEGT. Trimming stripped 2 bases from V and 4 bases from J, with 6 bases between. The CDR3 loop is CASSYRGNQPQHF. The CDR3 coding sequence is TGTGCCAGCAGTTACAGAGGGAATCAGCCCCAGCATTTT.

This chain joins TRBV6-5 and TRBJ1-2; possibly TRBD1 for D (6 bases). V was pared by 6 bases and J by 2 bases, with 16 bases between. The germline CDR1 and CDR2 sequences are MNHEY and SVGAGI. This CDR3 has 15 amino acids. The CDR3 reads CASSDHRDGNYGYTF. The CDR3 DNA reads TGTGCCAGCAGCGACCACAGGGATGGAAACTATGGCTACACCTTC.

This chain joins TRBV27 and TRBJ1-1; TRBD1 aligns across 8 bases. J lost 4 bases, V lost 0 bases, and 4 bases had no gene match. CDR1 and CDR2 (germline): MNHEY, SMNVEV (reference sequence). The CDR3 runs to 15 residues. DNA for the CDR3: TGTGCCAGCAGTTTATCGGCAGGGGGCTCCACTGAAGCTTTCTTT. It specifies CASSLSAGGSTEAFF.

The chain has TRBV30 and TRBJ1-2; D may be TRBD1 (6 bases). From germline, CDR1 is GTSNPN and CDR2 SVGIG (reference sequence). Trimming pared 0 bases from V and 0 bases from J, leaving 8 bases between. This CDR3 is built from 14 residues. The CDR3 region has the DNA TGTGCCTGGAGTGTACAGGGTTCTAACTATGGCTACACCTTC. Its protein product is CAWSVQGSNYGYTF.

V and J are TRBV4-3 and TRBJ1-4, with 7 bases that match TRBD1. The CDR3 is 15 residues long. Germline V CDR1 and CDR2: LGHNA, YSLEER. V shed 4 bases and J 0 bases; nucleotides not matched to a gene: 2. CDR3 protein: CASSRDSATNEKLFF. For the CDR3, the DNA is TGCGCCAGCAGCCGGGACAGTGCAACTAATGAAAAACTGTTTTTT.

This clone was detected once. The CDR3 is CASSSLPSWTGNTIYF. DNA for the CDR3: TGTGCCAGCAGTTCGCTACCCTCGTGGACTGGAAACACCATATATTTT. The chain employs TRBV28 and TRBJ1-3; D is undetermined. V was shortened by 4 bases and J by 2 bases, with 15 bases between the two germline ends. This CDR3 comprises 16 residues. Germline CDR1 reads MDHEN; CDR2 reads SYDVKM.

The chain joins TRBV15 to TRBJ2-1, with a possible D match to TRBD1 (5 bases). This CDR3 comprises 15 residues. Germline V gives CDR1 LNHNV, CDR2 YYDKDF (reference sequence). Trimming left V 1 base short and J 2 bases short, with 9 bases between. CDR3 sequence (DNA): TGTGCCACCAGCAGAGGTCAGGGTACCTACAATGAGCAGTTCTTC. Its protein product is CATSRGQGTYNEQFF.

This sequence joins TRBV28 and TRBJ2-3, with TRBD1 identical over 9 bases. The CDR3 extends over 16 amino acids. V gave up 5 bases and J gave up 5 bases; unmatched junction bases: 11. CDR1 and CDR2 from the germline V gene are MDHEN and SYDVKM. The CDR3 loop reads CASSPPGTGWEDTQYF. The CDR3, as DNA: TGTGCCAGCAGTCCGCCCGGGACAGGGTGGGAAGATACGCAGTATTTT. The complete variable domain, with remaining parts taken from reference TRBV28 and TRBJ2-3, reads DVKVTQSSRYLVKRTGEKVFLECVQDMDHENMFWYRQDPGLGLRLIYFSYDVKMKEKGDIPEGYSVSREKKERFSLILESASTNQTSMYLCASSPPGTGWEDTQYFGPGTRLTVL.

This clone appeared a single time. This chain uses TRBV5-1 with TRBJ1-1, with a possible D match to TRBD1 (6 bases). V was cut by 4 bases and J by 6 bases, with 16 bases left in between. CDR3 length equals 14 residues. In germline, CDR1 is SGHRS, CDR2 YFSETQ. CDR3 DNA: TGCGCCAGCAGCCCAGGACAGAGGGAAGCTGAAGCTTTCTTT. It codes for CASSPGQREAEAFF.

The rearrangement uses TRBV10-3 and TRBJ1-2; no firm D call. Trimming stripped 2 bases from V and 0 bases from J, with 13 bases between. The length of the CDR3 is 16 residues. CDR1 is ENHRY, CDR2 SYGVKD, per germline. The CDR3 is CAISEPSPIANYGYTF. In DNA form, the CDR3 reads TGTGCCATCAGTGAGCCGTCACCGATAGCTAACTATGGCTACACCTTC.

The DNA of the CDR3 is TGTGCCAGCAGCCCGCGACTAGCGGGGGCTATCTACAATGAGCAGTTCTTC. Amino acid sequence: CASSPRLAGAIYNEQFF. The J gene is TRBJ2-1, the V gene TRBV5-4, with 12 positions matching TRBD2. The CDR3 sequence is 17 residues long. Germline V lookup: CDR1 SGHNT, CDR2 YYREEE (reference sequence). Trimming at V came to 4 bases and at J to 3 bases, leaving 8 bases not matched to a gene.

This rearrangement joins TRBV11-2 to TRBJ2-7; D perhaps matches TRBD2 (7 bases). The CDR3 has 15 residues. V was trimmed by 1 base and J by 0 bases, leaving 10 bases between them. The germline V gene encodes CDR1 SGHAT and CDR2 FQNNGV. CDR3 DNA: TGTGCCAGCAGCTTAGCGGCGGGGGCCTCCTACGAGCAGTACTTC. This translates into CASSLAAGASYEQYF.

The rearrangement uses TRBV6-2 or TRBV6-3 and TRBJ2-7; 7 positions agree with TRBD1. V shed 2 bases and J 2 bases; nucleotides not matched to a gene: 9. Germline V gene lookup returns CDR1 MNHEY and CDR2 SVGEGT. The CDR3 extends over 16 amino acids. For the CDR3, the DNA is TGTGCCAGCAGTTACCGATCCGGGACAGTTCCCTACGAGCAGTACTTC. As protein: CASSYRSGTVPYEQYF.

This chain's CDR3 is CASSPSGGDYGYTF. The CDR3 DNA follows: TGTGCCAGCAGCCCATCCGGGGGGGACTATGGCTACACCTTC. This chain connects TRBV6-5 to TRBJ1-2; weak D call: TRBD1 (5 bases). CDR1 is MNHEY and CDR2 is SVGAGI in the germline V gene. The length of the CDR3 is 14 residues. V lost 6 bases to trimming and J lost 3 bases, with 14 bases between them.

The CDR3 is CAIAENINQPQHF. CDR3 sequence (DNA): TGTGCCATCGCAGAAAACATCAATCAGCCCCAGCATTTT. The chain joins TRBV10-3 to TRBJ1-5, with D unresolved. The V gene's germline CDR1 is ENHRY and CDR2 SYGVKD. This CDR3 has 13 residues. Trimming removed 8 bases from V and 3 bases from J, with 11 bases in between.

V and J are TRBV7-6 and TRBJ1-1; 7 bases agree with TRBD1. J gave up 13 bases and V 5 bases, and 10 bases lay outside the gene matches. There are 12 residues in the CDR3. Per germline, CDR1 SGHVS and CDR2 FNYEAQ. In nucleotides, the CDR3 is TGTGCCAGCAGCCCCGACAGGGTTCGTGTTTTCTTT. Its protein product is CASSPDRVRVFF.

The chain recombines TRBV6-6 with TRBJ1-5; D remains ambiguous. This CDR3 is built from 10 residues. Germline loops: CDR1 MNHNY, CDR2 SVGAGI (reference sequence). Trimming removed 8 bases from V and 6 bases from J, with 5 bases in between. The CDR3 nucleotides are TGTGCCAGCTCAAGTCAGCCCCAGCATTTT. Its translation: CASSSQPQHF.

V is TRBV7-2 and J is TRBJ2-4; D gene ambiguous. Germline values: CDR1 SGHTA, CDR2 FQGNSA. Trimming removed 0 bases from V and 0 bases from J, with 12 bases in between. The CDR3 length is 17 residues. CDR3 amino acids: CASSLAPTTLAKNIQYF. CDR3 sequence (DNA): TGTGCCAGCAGCTTAGCGCCCACTACCTTAGCCAAAAACATTCAGTACTTC.

This chain joins TRBV18 and TRBJ2-7, with TRBD1 matching 7 bases. This CDR3 spans 14 amino acids. The V segment lost 5 bases and the J segment 1 base; nucleotides outside the gene matches: 5. The germline CDR1 and CDR2 sequences are KGHSH and LQKENI. The DNA for the CDR3 is TGTGCCAGCTCAACCCGGGACAGATCCTACGAGCAGTACTTC. Its protein product is CASSTRDRSYEQYF. Filled out from reference TRBV18 and TRBJ2-7, the complete variable domain reads NAGVMQNPRHLVRRRGQEARLRCSPMKGHSHVYWYRQLPEEGLKFMVYLQKENIIDESGMPKERFSAEFPKEGPSILRIQQVVRGDSAAYFCASSTRDRSYEQYFGPGTRLTVT.

The chain has TRBV5-6 and TRBJ1-2; D not resolved. V was pared by 1 base and J by 7 bases, with 8 bases between. The CDR3 spans 12 residues. Germline V CDR1 and CDR2: SGHDT, YYEEEE. The CDR3: CASSLISSGYTF. In DNA, the CDR3 is TGTGCCAGCAGCTTGATAAGTTCTGGCTACACCTTC.

The chain recombines TRBV7-2 with TRBJ2-7, with 7 bases fitting TRBD1. Per germline, CDR1 SGHTA and CDR2 FQGNSA. This CDR3 has 15 residues. Trimming took 6 bases from V and 2 from J; bases not matched to a gene: 10. The CDR3 here is CASRVQGTTPYEQYF. The CDR3 DNA is TGTGCCAGCAGGGTACAGGGGACCACCCCCTACGAGCAGTACTTC.

The V call is TRBV14, the J call TRBJ1-5; the D is unclear. This CDR3 contains 13 residues. Trimming removed 4 bases from V and 9 bases from J, with 13 bases in between. Germline loops: CDR1 SGHDN, CDR2 FVKESK. CDR3 sequence (DNA): TGTGCCAGCAGCCGCGGTGAGTGGCTGCCCCAGCATTTT. As protein: CASSRGEWLPQHF.